The T cell receptor beta chain under discussion was sequenced for a study of a mutant IDH1 vaccine in newly diagnosed glioma. For the study at large: Beforehand, treatment had been radiotherapy, temozolomide, or both; the majority received both.

The time point is: week 35, safety follow-up. What each vaccine dose contained was 300 ug of mutant IDH1 20-mer peptide, accompanied by topical imiquimod. Donor diagnoses consisted of new WHO grade 3 or 4 IDH1-mutant, ATRX-lost astrocytomas. Details on this clone: Its antigen is not known.

The J segment lost 6 bases and the V segment lost 2 bases, leaving 4 bases of the junction unmatched. The V gene's germline CDR1 is MNHNY and CDR2 SVGAGI (reference sequence). The CDR3 has 15 amino acids. Only in-frame clones appear in the TCRdb table, and some are missing; sequencing was by immunoSEQ multiplex PCR. The sample has around 50,000 clones; less than 90% are singletons. This receptor was identified in a young woman with glioma. The specimen was PBMCs, collected from a glioma patient whose treatment included an IDH1 peptide vaccine. V gene TRBV6-6 combines with J gene TRBJ1-6; 7 bases agree with TRBD1. CDR3 amino acids: CASSYPAGGNSPLHF. The CDR3 coding sequence is TGTGCCAGCAGTTACCCGGCAGGGGGTAATTCACCCCTCCACTTT.